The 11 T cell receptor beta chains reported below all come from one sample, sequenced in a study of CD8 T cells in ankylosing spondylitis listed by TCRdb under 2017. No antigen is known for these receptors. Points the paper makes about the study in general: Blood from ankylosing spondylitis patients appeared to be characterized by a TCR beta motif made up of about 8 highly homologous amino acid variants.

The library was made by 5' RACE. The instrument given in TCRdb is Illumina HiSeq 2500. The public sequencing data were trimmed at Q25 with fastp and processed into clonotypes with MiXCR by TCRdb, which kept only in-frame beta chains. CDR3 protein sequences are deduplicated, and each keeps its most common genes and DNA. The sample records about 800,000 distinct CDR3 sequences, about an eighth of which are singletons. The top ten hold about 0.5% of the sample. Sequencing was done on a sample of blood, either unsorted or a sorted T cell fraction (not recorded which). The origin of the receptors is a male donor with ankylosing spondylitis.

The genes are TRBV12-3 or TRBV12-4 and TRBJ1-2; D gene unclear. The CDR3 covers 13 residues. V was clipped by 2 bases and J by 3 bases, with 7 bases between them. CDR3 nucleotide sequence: TGTGCCAGCAGTTTAAGGATAGACTATGGCTACACCTTC. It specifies CASSLRIDYGYTF.

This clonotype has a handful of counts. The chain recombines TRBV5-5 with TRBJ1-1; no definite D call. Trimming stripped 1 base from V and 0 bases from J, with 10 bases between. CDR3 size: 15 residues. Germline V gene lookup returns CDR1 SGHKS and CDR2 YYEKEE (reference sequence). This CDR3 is CASSLYARMNTEAFF. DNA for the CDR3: TGTGCCAGCAGCTTGTACGCCAGGATGAACACTGAAGCTTTCTTT.

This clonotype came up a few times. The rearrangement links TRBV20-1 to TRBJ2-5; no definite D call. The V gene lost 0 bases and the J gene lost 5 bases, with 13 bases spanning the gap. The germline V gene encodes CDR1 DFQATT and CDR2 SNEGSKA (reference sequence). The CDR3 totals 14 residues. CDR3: CSARDWNNQETQYF. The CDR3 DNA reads TGCAGTGCTAGAGATTGGAACAATCAGGAGACCCAGTACTTC.

The CDR3 sequence is CASSRWKPSYNSPLHF. CDR3 sequence (DNA): TGTGCCAGCAGTAGGTGGAAACCCTCCTATAATTCACCCCTCCACTTT. This chain connects TRBV6-1 to TRBJ1-6, with no clear D. This CDR3 spans 16 amino acids. Deletions cut 5 bases from V and 0 bases from J, with 11 bases between. Germline loops: CDR1 MNHNS, CDR2 SASEGT.

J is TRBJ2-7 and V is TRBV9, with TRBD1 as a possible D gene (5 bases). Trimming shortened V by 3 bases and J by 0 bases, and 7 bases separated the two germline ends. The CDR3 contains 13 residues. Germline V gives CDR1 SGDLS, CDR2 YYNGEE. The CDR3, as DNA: TGTGCCAGCAGCGAGGGGATCTCCTACGAGCAGTACTTC. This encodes CASSEGISYEQYF.

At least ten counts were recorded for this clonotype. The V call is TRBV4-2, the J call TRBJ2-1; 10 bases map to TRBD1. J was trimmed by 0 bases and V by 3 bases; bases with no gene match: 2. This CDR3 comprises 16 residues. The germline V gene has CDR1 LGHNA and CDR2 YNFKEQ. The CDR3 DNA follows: TGTGCCAGCAGCCAGGGACAGGGGAGCTCCTACAATGAGCAGTTCTTC. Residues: CASSQGQGSSYNEQFF.

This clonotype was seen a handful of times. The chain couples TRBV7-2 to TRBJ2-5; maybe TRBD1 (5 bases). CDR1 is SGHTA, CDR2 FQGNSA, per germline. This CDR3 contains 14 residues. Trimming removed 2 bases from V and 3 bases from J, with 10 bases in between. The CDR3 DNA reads TGTGCCAGCAGCTTATCACAGGTAGAAGAGACCCAGTACTTC. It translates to CASSLSQVEETQYF.

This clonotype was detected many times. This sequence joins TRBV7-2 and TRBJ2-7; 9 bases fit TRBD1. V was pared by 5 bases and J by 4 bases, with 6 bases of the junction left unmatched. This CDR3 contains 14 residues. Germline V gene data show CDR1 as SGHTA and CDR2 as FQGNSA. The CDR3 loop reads CASSSRDRAYEQYF. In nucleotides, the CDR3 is TGTGCCAGCAGCAGCCGGGACAGGGCTTACGAGCAGTACTTC.

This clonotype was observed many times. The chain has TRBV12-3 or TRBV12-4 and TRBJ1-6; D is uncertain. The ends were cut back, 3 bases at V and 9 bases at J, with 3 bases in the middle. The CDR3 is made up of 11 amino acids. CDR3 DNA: TGTGCCAGCAGTTTCGGTTCACCCCTCCACTTT. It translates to CASSFGSPLHF.

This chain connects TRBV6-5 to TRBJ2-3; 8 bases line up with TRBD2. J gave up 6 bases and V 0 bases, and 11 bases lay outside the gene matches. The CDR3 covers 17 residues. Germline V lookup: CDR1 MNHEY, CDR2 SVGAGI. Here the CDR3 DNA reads TGTGCCAGCAGTTACTCGGCGAGAGCGGGAGCCCGTGATACGCAGTATTTT. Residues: CASSYSARAGARDTQYF.

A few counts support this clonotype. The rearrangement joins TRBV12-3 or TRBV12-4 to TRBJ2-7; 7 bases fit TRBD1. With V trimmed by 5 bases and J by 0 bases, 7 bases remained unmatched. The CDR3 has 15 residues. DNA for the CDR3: TGTGCCAGCAGTCTTAACCGGGACAGCTCCTACGAGCAGTACTTC. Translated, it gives CASSLNRDSSYEQYF.